This TCR beta chain originates from a study of identical twins. Study-wide points: With abundant cord blood beta clonotypes, insertions were fewer; memory repertoires showed no such pattern. Conclusions came from cross-sectional statistical analysis, not from following the same donors. Zero-insertion analyses might be partly confounded by invariant T cells like MAIT and iNKT.

All donors comprised healthy Caucasians. MiXCR was run by TCRdb on the 5' RACE reads, yielding one entry per CDR3 protein. Seen here are 1.5 million to 2 million distinct CDR3 sequences, 32% observed once, and the top ten hold over 0.25%. Per the germline V gene, CDR1 is SNHLY and CDR2 is FYNNEI. V lost 8 bases to trimming and J lost 5 bases, with 10 bases between them. The CDR3 spans 11 residues. To note about this clonotype: What it recognizes is unknown.

This receptor was obtained from a newborn girl in good health. The V and J genes are TRBV2 and TRBJ2-7; possibly TRBD1 for D (5 bases). Sequenced: cord blood. CDR3 in DNA: TGTGCCAGCGAACTCAGGGACGAGCAGTACTTC. Residues: CASELRDEQYF. Supplemented by reference TRBV2 and TRBJ2-7, the full variable domain reads EPEVTQTPSHQVTQMGQEVILRCVPISNHLYFYWYRQILGQKVEFLVSFYNNEISEKSEIFDDQFSVERPDGSNFTLKIRSTKLEDSAMYFCASELRDEQYFGPGTRLTVT.